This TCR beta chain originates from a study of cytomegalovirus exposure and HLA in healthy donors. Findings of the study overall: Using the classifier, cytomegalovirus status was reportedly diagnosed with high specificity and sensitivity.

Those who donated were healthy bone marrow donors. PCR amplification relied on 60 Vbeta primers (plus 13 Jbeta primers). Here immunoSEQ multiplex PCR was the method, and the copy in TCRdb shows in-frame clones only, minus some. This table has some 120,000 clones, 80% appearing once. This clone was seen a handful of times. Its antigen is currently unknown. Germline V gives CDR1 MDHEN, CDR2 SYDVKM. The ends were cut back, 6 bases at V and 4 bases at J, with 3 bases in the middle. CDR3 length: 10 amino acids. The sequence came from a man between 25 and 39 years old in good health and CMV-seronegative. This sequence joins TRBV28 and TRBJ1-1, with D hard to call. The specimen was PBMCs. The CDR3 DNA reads TGTGCCAGCAGGGCCACTGAAGCTTTCTTT. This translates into CASRATEAFF.